The following is a T cell receptor beta chain sequence with its context. Its target is not known. This record belongs to a study of blood T cells in healthy people across ages. General study results and limits: With naive T cell percentage, TCR beta diversity showed a strong correlation.

The second PCR ran about 6 to 12 cycles with a sample-barcoded 5' primer and J-beta primers. TCRdb ran MiXCR on the 5' RACE reads and lists one entry per CDR3 protein. Seen here are about 930,000 distinct CDR3 sequences, about 28% observed once, and the top ten hold roughly a tenth. Per the germline V gene, CDR1 is KGHSH and CDR2 is LQKENI. The V end lost 5 bases, the J end lost 2 bases, and 19 bases lay between the germline ends. The CDR3 contains 16 residues. This sample also belongs to another study, concerning T cells of mothers and their children.

Sequencing used blood. The chain joins TRBV18 to TRBJ2-7; D call uncertain. This TCR was recovered from a woman between 35 and 50 years old in good health. CDR3 sequence: CASSVRAGRLAYEQYF. The DNA for the CDR3 is TGTGCCAGCTCAGTACGGGCCGGACGGTTGGCCTACGAGCAGTACTTC.